The next 13 T cell receptor beta chains were all read from a single sample in a study of blood T cell repertoires in COVID-19. The protocol was immunoSEQ multiplex PCR, while the TCRdb copy is restricted to in-frame clones and leaves out a portion. Of 100,000 to 150,000 clones in the sample, around 89% were seen once. The material sequenced was peripheral blood. The receptors come from a man aged 50 or older with active or convalescent COVID-19.

The V and J genes are TRBV7-2 and TRBJ1-2, with D possibly matching TRBD1 (5 bases). Germline CDR1 is SGHTA and CDR2 is FQGNSA. This CDR3 spans 15 amino acids. V shed 0 bases and J shed 1 base, with 9 bases lying between them. In DNA, the CDR3 is TGTGCCAGCAGCTTAGCTGGGGGGAATAACTATGGCTACACCTTC. Amino acids: CASSLAGGNNYGYTF.

The V gene is TRBV6-5, the J gene TRBJ2-2, with 9 bases identical to TRBD1. This CDR3 contains 16 residues. With 2 bases clipped from V and 3 bases from J, the junction kept 4 bases outside the gene matches. From germline, CDR1 is MNHEY and CDR2 SVGAGI. This chain's CDR3 is CASSYEGTGYTGELFF. CDR3 DNA sequence: TGTGCCAGCAGTTACGAGGGGACAGGGTACACCGGGGAGCTGTTTTTT.

Written as DNA, the CDR3 is TGTGCCAGCAGTTTACAAGCCTATGGCTACACCTTC. It is translated as CASSLQAYGYTF. The chain couples TRBV12-3 or TRBV12-4 to TRBJ1-2; D gene unclear. The CDR3 length is 12 residues. The V gene lost 2 bases and the J gene lost 4 bases, with 5 bases spanning the gap.

The gene calls are TRBV4-1 and TRBJ2-5; 9 positions match TRBD1. The CDR3 spans 15 residues. Germline CDR1 reads MGHRA; CDR2 reads YSYEKL. Unmatched junction bases numbered 7, after V lost 3 bases and J lost 5 bases. CDR3 region: CASSQRQGGDETQYF. CDR3 nucleotide sequence: TGCGCCAGCAGCCAGCGACAGGGGGGGGATGAGACCCAGTACTTC.

This CDR3 reads CASSWGSRTGGLASYNEQFF. CDR3 sequence (DNA): TGTGCCAGCAGCTGGGGTAGTCGGACAGGGGGTTTGGCGTCCTACAATGAGCAGTTCTTC. This chain links TRBV5-8 with TRBJ2-1; 10 bases fit TRBD1. The CDR3 is 20 amino acids. CDR1 is SGHTS, CDR2 YDEGEE, per germline. Germline trimming cut 3 bases from V and 1 base from J; bases unmatched to any gene: 16.

The chain employs TRBV28 and TRBJ2-5; the D gene is possibly TRBD1 (6 bases). The CDR3 is 16 residues long. V dropped 6 bases and J dropped 1 base, with 18 bases sitting between them. The germline V gene has CDR1 MDHEN and CDR2 SYDVKM. The chain's CDR3 is CASSSVGDRTQETQYF. CDR3 sequence (DNA): TGTGCCAGCAGCTCCGTGGGCGACAGGACCCAAGAGACCCAGTACTTC. Combining the CDR3 with reference TRBV28 and TRBJ2-5 gives the whole variable domain DVKVTQSSRYLVKRTGEKVFLECVQDMDHENMFWYRQDPGLGLRLIYFSYDVKMKEKGDIPEGYSVSREKKERFSLILESASTNQTSMYLCASSSVGDRTQETQYFGPGTRLLVL.

The chain has TRBV30 and TRBJ2-7, with 8 bases matching TRBD2. The CDR3 spans 15 residues. CDR1 and CDR2 (germline): GTSNPN, SVGIG (reference sequence). J lost 5 bases, V lost 4 bases, and 13 bases had no gene match. This chain's CDR3 is CAWNVGRAMSDEQYF. The CDR3 nucleotides are TGTGCCTGGAATGTCGGGAGGGCGATGAGCGACGAGCAGTACTTC.

This chain joins TRBV3-1 (or the pseudogene TRBV3-2) and TRBJ2-1; TRBD2 aligns across 7 bases. This CDR3 contains 15 residues. The junction had 11 bases not matched to a gene; V was cut back by 0 bases and J by 12 bases. CDR1 is LGHDT and CDR2 is YNNKEL in the germline V gene (reference sequence). For the CDR3, the DNA is TGTGCCAGCAGCCAAGAGGGTCTAGCGGAAGAATGGCAGTTCTTC. Amino acids: CASSQEGLAEEWQFF.

J is TRBJ2-2 and V is TRBV28; 11 positions match TRBD1. Looked up from germline, CDR1 is MDHEN and CDR2 is SYDVKM. Unmatched junction bases numbered 12, after V lost 6 bases and J lost 3 bases. The CDR3 runs 18 residues. The CDR3 is CASSYVLMGQGDTGELFF. CDR3 nucleotide sequence: TGTGCCAGCAGCTACGTTCTAATGGGACAGGGGGACACCGGGGAGCTGTTTTTT.

This chain uses TRBV29-1 with TRBJ2-3; 8 bases are a match to TRBD2. The CDR3 is 15 amino acids. The V and J ends lost 6 bases and 4 bases, in that order; junction bases with no gene match: 12. Per the germline V gene, CDR1 is SQVTM and CDR2 is ANQGSEA. The CDR3 region has the DNA TGCAGCGTGCTACTAGGGCGGGAGGACCCAGATACGCAGTATTTT. Encoded protein: CSVLLGREDPDTQYF.

The chain joins TRBV19 to TRBJ2-5, with D maybe TRBD2 (5 bases). CDR3 length: 15 residues. The V and J ends lost 3 bases and 3 bases respectively, with 14 bases between them. Germline loops: CDR1 LNHDA, CDR2 SQIVND (reference sequence). The CDR3 DNA reads as TGTGCCAGTAGTATTACTGGCGGGTGGGAAGAGACCCAGTACTTC. Protein product: CASSITGGWEETQYF.

The rearrangement links TRBV3-1 (or the pseudogene TRBV3-2) to TRBJ2-7; 12 positions match TRBD1. Per the germline V gene, CDR1 is LGHDT and CDR2 is YNNKEL (reference sequence). The CDR3 has 14 residues. V shed 7 bases and J 5 bases; nucleotides not matched to a gene: 6. CDR3 amino acids: CASTTGTGGNEQYF. CDR3 bases: TGTGCCAGCACCACCGGGACAGGGGGCAACGAGCAGTACTTC.

The chain couples TRBV5-1 to TRBJ2-6, with D maybe TRBD2 (5 bases). The CDR3 has 17 residues. V lost 0 bases to trimming and J lost 0 bases, with 10 bases between them. Per the germline V gene, CDR1 is SGHRS and CDR2 is YFSETQ. CDR3 DNA: TGCGCCAGCAGCTTGGTTACCGGGGTCTCTGGGGCCAACGTCCTGACTTTC. It codes for CASSLVTGVSGANVLTF.